Sequencing of this T cell receptor (beta chain) was carried out in a study of Graves' ophthalmopathy and Graves' hyperthyroidism. Across the whole study: Pretreatment peripheral blood was obtained at initial diagnosis.

The germline CDR1 and CDR2 sequences are MDHEN and SYDVKM. Trimming took 5 bases from V and 5 from J; bases not matched to a gene: 5. There are 13 residues in the CDR3. This clonotype has a count of ten or more. PBMCs were density-gradient isolated from approximately 9.8 ml fresh blood. RNA transcripts were the source from which TCR beta CDR3 regions were amplified. RT-PCR was first run with HTBI primers, then multiplex PCR in a second round. TCRdb called the multiplex PCR reads again in MiXCR, with one record for every CDR3 protein. Found here are under 200,000 distinct CDR3 sequences, about 40% of them singletons; the top ten hold roughly 6%.

V and J are TRBV28 and TRBJ1-2, with 7 bases fitting TRBD1. Sequences were obtained from peripheral blood. This clonotype originated in a woman in her thirties or forties with Graves' ophthalmopathy. CDR3 in amino acids: CASSLTGKYGYTF. The DNA of the CDR3 is TGTGCCAGCAGTCTGACAGGGAAATATGGCTACACCTTC.